The 6 T cell receptor beta chains reported below all come from one sample, sequenced in a study of response to subunit inactivated influenza vaccine (dated by TCRdb to about 2018). Library creation used RT-PCR. Sequencing was performed on an Illumina HiSeq 2500. TCRdb reworked the public reads: Q25 trimming with fastp, MiXCR clone assembly, productive beta chains retained. Rows with a matching CDR3 protein are joined into one entry that keeps the most common DNA and genes. The table for this sample lists over 300,000 distinct CDR3 sequences; 21% of them were counted only once. The ten top clones hold roughly 10% of the sample. The source material was PBMCs from blood, sampled less than 22 months after vaccination. The receptors were sampled from a man in his fifties or sixties who received an inactivated influenza vaccine. Donor details come from another sample of the same person, matched by shared clones.

There are a few counts of this clonotype. The chain recombines TRBV18 with TRBJ2-5; the D is unclear. Between the trimmed V and J ends, which lost 1 base and 1 base, there was a span of 7 bases. The CDR3 loop spans 14 amino acids. Per germline, CDR1 KGHSH and CDR2 LQKENI. CDR3 nucleotide sequence: TGTGCCAGCTCACCACGGGCCAGCCAAGAGACCCAGTACTTC. It translates to CASSPRASQETQYF.

This clonotype was counted a few times. The CDR3: CASSLPGRTPEAFF. DNA of the CDR3: TGTGCCAGCAGCCTACCCGGACGAACCCCTGAAGCTTTCTTT. This sequence joins TRBV7-2 and TRBJ1-1; D call uncertain. V shed 5 bases and J shed 6 bases, with 16 bases lying between them. The CDR3 has 14 amino acids. From germline, CDR1 is SGHTA and CDR2 FQGNSA.

V and J are TRBV7-7 and TRBJ2-7; 9 nucleotides match TRBD2. V was clipped by 2 bases and J by 5 bases; unmatched bases: 7. The CDR3 has 15 amino acids. The germline CDR1 and CDR2 sequences are SSHAT and FNYEAQ (reference sequence). DNA for the CDR3: TGTGCCAGCAGCTTATCACTAGCGGGTATCGACGAGCAGTACTTC. This translates into CASSLSLAGIDEQYF.

This chain connects TRBV20-1 to TRBJ2-2; D uncertain. The ends were cut back, 6 bases at V and 4 bases at J, with 12 bases in the middle. The length of the CDR3 is 13 residues. CDR1 and CDR2 (germline): DFQATT, SNEGSKA (reference sequence). CDR3 loop: CSAPPRSTGELFF. The DNA for the CDR3 is TGCAGTGCCCCGCCCAGAAGCACCGGGGAGCTGTTTTTT.

The rearrangement links TRBV29-1 to TRBJ2-1, with D possibly being TRBD1 (6 bases). The CDR3 is made up of 16 amino acids. The germline V gene has CDR1 SQVTM and CDR2 ANQGSEA. Trimming took 3 bases from V and 3 from J, leaving 18 bases between them. The CDR3 DNA is TGCAGCGTTGACGACCCATACAAGGGGGTCTACAATGAGCAGTTCTTC. This codes for CSVDDPYKGVYNEQFF.

CDR3 bases: TGCGCCAGCAGCTTGGTTCTAGCGGGATTTGAAGATACGCAGTATTTT. It specifies CASSLVLAGFEDTQYF. This rearrangement joins TRBV5-1 to TRBJ2-3, with 9 bases fitting TRBD2. Germline V gene data show CDR1 as SGHRS and CDR2 as YFSETQ. The CDR3 is made up of 16 amino acids. J lost 5 bases, V lost 0 bases, and 7 bases had no gene match.